This entry describes one T cell receptor beta chain. No antigen is known for it. The data were taken from a study of memory B cells and T cells in multiple sclerosis. CFSE-dim autoproliferating and CFSE-high non-proliferating T cells from unstimulated culture were sequenced separately. Pooled replicate wells came from about 50 million CFSE-labeled PBMCs cultured around seven days without stimulus. Germline CDR1 SGHVS, CDR2 FNYEAQ. The CDR3 has 16 residues. The ends lost 1 base at V and 3 bases at J; junction bases unmatched: 4. Generated by immunoSEQ multiplex PCR, the TCRdb table keeps only in-frame clones and is missing some. The data show over 10,000 clones, approximately 84% seen once.

The rearrangement uses TRBV7-6 and TRBJ2-7, with 12 bases lining up with TRBD2. The sequenced sample consisted of PBMCs from blood kept in culture. The source is a human donor with multiple sclerosis. Written as DNA, the CDR3 is TGTGCCAGCAGCTTAGGGACTAGCGGGGAATTCTACGAGCAGTACTTC. This sequence encodes CASSLGTSGEFYEQYF.